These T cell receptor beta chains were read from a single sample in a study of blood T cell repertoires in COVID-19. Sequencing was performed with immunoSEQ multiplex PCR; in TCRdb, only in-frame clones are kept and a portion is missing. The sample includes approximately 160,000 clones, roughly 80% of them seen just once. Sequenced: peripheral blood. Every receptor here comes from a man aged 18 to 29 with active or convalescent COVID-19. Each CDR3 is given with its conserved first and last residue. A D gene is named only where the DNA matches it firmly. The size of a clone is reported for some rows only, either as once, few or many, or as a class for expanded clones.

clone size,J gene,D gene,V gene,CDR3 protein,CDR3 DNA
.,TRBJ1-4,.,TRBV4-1,CASSQQTGTNEKLFF,TGCGCCAGCAGCCAGCAAACAGGGACTAATGAAAAACTGTTTTTT
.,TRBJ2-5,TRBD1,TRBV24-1,CATSDPGQGQETQYF,TGTGCCACCAGTGATCCGGGACAGGGGCAAGAGACCCAGTACTTC
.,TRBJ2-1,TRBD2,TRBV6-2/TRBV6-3,CASSPLAISYNEQFF,TGTGCCAGCAGTCCACTAGCGATCTCCTACAATGAGCAGTTCTTC
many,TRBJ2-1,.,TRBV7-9,CASSPLAGFSSYNEQFF,TGTGCCAGCAGCCCTCTCGCCGGGTTCTCCTCCTACAATGAGCAGTTCTTC
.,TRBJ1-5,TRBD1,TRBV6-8,CASSPRTGQTRGNQPQHF,TGTGCCAGCAGTCCCAGGACAGGGCAAACGAGGGGCAATCAGCCCCAGCATTTT
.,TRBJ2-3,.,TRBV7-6,CASSLVPSVSTDTQYF,TGTGCCAGCAGCTTAGTGCCTAGCGTGAGCACAGATACGCAGTATTTT
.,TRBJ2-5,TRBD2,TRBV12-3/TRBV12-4,CASSRRGGETQYF,TGTGCCAGCAGTCGGCGGGGGGGGGAGACCCAGTACTTC
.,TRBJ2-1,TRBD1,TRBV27,CASRPPIPGQGPYNEQFF,TGTGCCAGCAGACCTCCAATACCGGGACAGGGACCCTACAATGAGCAGTTCTTC
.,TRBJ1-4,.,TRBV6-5,CASTDTAPHEKLFF,TGTGCCAGCACCGACACAGCCCCTCATGAAAAACTGTTTTTT
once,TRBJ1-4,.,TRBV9,CASSPQEGTNEKLFF,TGTGCCAGCAGCCCGCAAGAGGGAACTAATGAAAAACTGTTTTTT
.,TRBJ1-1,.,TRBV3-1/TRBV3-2,CASSQRELNTEAFF,TGTGCCAGCAGCCAACGTGAGTTGAACACTGAAGCTTTCTTT
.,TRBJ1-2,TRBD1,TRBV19,CASSPTGDYGYTF,TGTGCCAGTAGCCCGACAGGGGACTATGGCTACACCTTC
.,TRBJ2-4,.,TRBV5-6,CASSLDLGGRNIQYF,TGTGCCAGCAGCCTGGATCTAGGGGGAAGGAACATTCAGTACTTC
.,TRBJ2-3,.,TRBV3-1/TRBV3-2,CASSQVRGSADTQYF,TGTGCCAGCAGCCAAGTAAGGGGCAGTGCAGATACGCAGTATTTT
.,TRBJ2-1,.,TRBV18,CASSPPMMREQFF,TGTGCCAGCTCACCACCTATGATGAGGGAGCAGTTCTTC
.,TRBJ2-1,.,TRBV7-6,CASSLGGDRRNEQFF,TGTGCCAGCAGCTTGGGGGGAGATCGGCGTAATGAGCAGTTCTTC
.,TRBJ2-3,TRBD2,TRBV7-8,CASGGVAGAADTQYF,TGTGCCAGCGGGGGGGTAGCGGGAGCGGCAGATACGCAGTATTTT
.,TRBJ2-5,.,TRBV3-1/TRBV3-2,CASSQALGKETQYF,TGTGCCAGCAGCCAAGCGCTAGGTAAAGAGACCCAGTACTTC
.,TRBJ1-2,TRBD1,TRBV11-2,CASSLGRQGGSYTF,TGTGCCAGCAGCTTAGGGCGACAGGGGGGGAGCTACACCTTC
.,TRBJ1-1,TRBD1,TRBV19,CASSITGGMNTEAFF,TGTGCCAGTAGTATAACAGGGGGCATGAACACTGAAGCTTTCTTT
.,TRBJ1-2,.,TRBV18,CASSLTGLANYGYTF,TGTGCCAGCTCACTTACAGGTTTGGCTAACTATGGCTACACCTTC
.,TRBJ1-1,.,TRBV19,CASKVRGKIAEAFF,TGTGCCAGTAAGGTCAGGGGAAAGATCGCTGAAGCTTTCTTT
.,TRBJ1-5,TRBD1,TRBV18,CASSPNRGAEQPQHF,TGTGCCAGCTCACCGAACAGGGGAGCAGAACAGCCCCAGCATTTT
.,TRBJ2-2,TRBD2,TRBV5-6,CASSQLAGGPTGELFF,TGTGCCAGCAGCCAACTAGCGGGGGGGCCCACCGGGGAGCTGTTTTTT